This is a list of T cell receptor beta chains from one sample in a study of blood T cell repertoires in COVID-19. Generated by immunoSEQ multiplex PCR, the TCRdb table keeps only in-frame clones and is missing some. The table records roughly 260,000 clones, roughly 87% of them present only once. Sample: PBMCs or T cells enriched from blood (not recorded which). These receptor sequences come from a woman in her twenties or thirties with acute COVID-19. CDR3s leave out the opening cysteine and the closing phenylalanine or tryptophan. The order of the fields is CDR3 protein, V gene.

ASSLAAPELAKNIQY,TRBV5-5
ASSLGEETQY,TRBV7-9
ASSLTPLADLQDEQF,TRBV13
ASSLRGQGIDNQPQH,TRBV6-6
ATSRDTRSFSPLH,TRBV15
ASISRGGTQETQY,TRBV7-6
SAGRGVAEAF,TRBV29-1
ASSRPPAGDQETQY,TRBV14
ASSLDRGTGEGYT,TRBV11-2
ASNPDSDEKLF,TRBV7-9